Listed below are T cell receptor beta chains from one sample, sequenced in a study of vaccination effects on CD4 cells after COVID-19. TCRdb's copy holds only in-frame clones and misses some; the assay was immunoSEQ multiplex PCR. The sample carries under 30,000 clones, approximately 80% recorded once. No antigens are known for them. Here the sequenced sample was CD4+ T cells from PBMCs cultured with HCoV-NL63 spike peptides, taken before COVID-19 vaccination. The receptor set was obtained from a human donor who received a COVID-19 vaccine. CDR3s include the opening cysteine and the closing phenylalanine or tryptophan. D genes are given only for firm matches. A clone size is listed for some rows: how often the clone was seen (once, few, many), or a class if it is expanded.

J gene,D gene,V gene,clone size,CDR3 DNA,CDR3 protein
TRBJ2-7,NA,TRBV10-3,NA,TGTGCCATCAGTGAGTCCTGGGAGGACTCAAGCTCCTACGAGCAGTACTTC,CAISESWEDSSSYEQYF
TRBJ1-1,NA,TRBV29-1,NA,TGCAGCGTTGCTAGACAGGTGAACACTGAAGCTTTCTTT,CSVARQVNTEAFF
TRBJ2-3,NA,TRBV6-5,NA,TGTGCCAGCAGTCCCCTCGGTGTGAATACGCAGTATTTT,CASSPLGVNTQYF
TRBJ1-6,NA,TRBV10-2,NA,TGCGCCAGCGGTCGCGGGGTTTTTAGGGCCGATAATTCACCCCTCCACTTT,CASGRGVFRADNSPLHF
TRBJ2-7,NA,TRBV6-5,NA,TGTGCCAGCAGTTACTCTCAGGGTCGGGGCTACGAGCAGTACTTC,CASSYSQGRGYEQYF
TRBJ2-7,TRBD1,TRBV2,few,TGTGCCAGCAGTGGTTCGTCAGGGGGCCCACGCGAGCAGTACTTC,CASSGSSGGPREQYF
TRBJ2-1,TRBD2,TRBV20-1,NA,TGCAGTGCTAGTACCGCAACTAGCGGGGCCTACAATGAGCAGTTCTTC,CSASTATSGAYNEQFF
TRBJ2-6,NA,TRBV4-1,NA,TGCGCCAGCAGCCAAGTAAGGGGCTACCTCTCTGGGGCCAACGTCCTGACTTTC,CASSQVRGYLSGANVLTF
TRBJ2-6,NA,TRBV7-2,NA,TGTGCCAGCAGCTTAGCCACCCACTCTGGGGCCAACGTCCTGACTTTC,CASSLATHSGANVLTF
TRBJ2-7,NA,TRBV6-5,NA,TGTGCCAGCAGTTACTCGTTGGGGGGTCCCTACGAGCAGTACTTC,CASSYSLGGPYEQYF
TRBJ2-7,TRBD2,TRBV6-5,NA,TGTGCCAGCAGTAGCGGGGGGTCCTACGAGCAGTACTTC,CASSSGGSYEQYF
TRBJ1-2,NA,TRBV7-2,few,TGTGCCAGCAGCTTGCTTACGGATCTCAACTATGGCTACACCTTC,CASSLLTDLNYGYTF
TRBJ1-1,TRBD1,TRBV20-1,NA,TGCAGTGCCCAGACAGGGTATGGAGCTTTCTTT,CSAQTGYGAFF
TRBJ1-2,TRBD1,TRBV6-4,NA,TGTGCCAGCAGTGAGGGACAGGGCTATGGCTACACCTTC,CASSEGQGYGYTF
TRBJ1-2,NA,TRBV19,NA,TGTGCCAGTAGTCTATTATACAGGGACCTCTATGGCTACACCTTC,CASSLLYRDLYGYTF
TRBJ2-7,NA,TRBV7-9,NA,TGTGCCAGCAGCTTAGCTGGGGGCTCCTACGAGCAGTACTTC,CASSLAGGSYEQYF
TRBJ1-2,TRBD1,TRBV6-1,NA,TGTGCCAGCAGTGAAGACCCGGACAGGGGCTACACCTTC,CASSEDPDRGYTF
TRBJ2-7,TRBD1,TRBV19,NA,TGTGCCAGTAGCCCGCGCCAGACAGGGTACGGTTACGAGCAGTACTTC,CASSPRQTGYGYEQYF
TRBJ2-7,NA,TRBV27,NA,TGTGCCAGCCAAGACAGACCCGACTCCTACGAGCAGTACTTC,CASQDRPDSYEQYF
TRBJ2-7,NA,TRBV9,NA,TGTGCCAGCAGCGTATCGCACAGGGAGAACGAGCAGTACTTC,CASSVSHRENEQYF
TRBJ2-5,TRBD2,TRBV7-7,once,TGTGCCAGCAGGCCACTATCCGGGACTAGCGGGAGGGCTGGAGAGACCCAGTACTTC,CASRPLSGTSGRAGETQYF
TRBJ1-4,NA,TRBV18,NA,TGTGCCAGCTCACCTCTGGCACAGAGTAATGAAAAACTGTTTTTT,CASSPLAQSNEKLFF
TRBJ2-7,TRBD1,TRBV29-1,NA,TGCAGCGTTGATACAGGGGTCCTCCCCTCCTACGAGCAGTACTTC,CSVDTGVLPSYEQYF
TRBJ1-2,TRBD1,TRBV7-9,NA,TGTGCCAGCAGCTTTTCTGGGACAGGGGATGGCTACACCTTC,CASSFSGTGDGYTF
TRBJ2-1,TRBD2,TRBV7-9,NA,TGTGCCAGCGGGGGGGAGCGGGAAGGCAATGAGCAGTTCTTC,CASGGEREGNEQFF
TRBJ2-2,NA,TRBV12-3/TRBV12-4,NA,TGTGCCAGCAGTTTTCAGTACACCGGGGAGCTGTTTTTT,CASSFQYTGELFF
TRBJ1-4,NA,TRBV6-5,NA,TGTGCCAGCTGGGGCAGGGACGCAACTAATGAAAAACTGTTTTTT,CASWGRDATNEKLFF
TRBJ1-1,NA,TRBV20-1,NA,TGCAGGGGAGGGGTGGGGACTGAAGCTTTCTTT,CRGGVGTEAFF
TRBJ2-5,TRBD1,TRBV7-9,NA,TGTGCCAGCAGCTTGACAGGGGGCCGGACCGTGACAGGGACCCAGTACTTC,CASSLTGGRTVTGTQYF
TRBJ1-1,NA,TRBV29-1,large,TGCAGCGCCATCTACACTGAAGCTTTCTTT,CSAIYTEAFF
TRBJ2-5,TRBD1,TRBV4-1,few,TGCGCCAGCAGCTCGACCTCCGGGACAGGGCAAGAGACCCAGTACTTC,CASSSTSGTGQETQYF
TRBJ2-2,NA,TRBV19,NA,TGTGCCAGTGAGGAGACAGCTCGCACCGGGGAGCTGTTTTTT,CASEETARTGELFF
TRBJ1-2,NA,TRBV7-9,NA,TGTGCCAGCAGCCCCCGGTGGGGGTTGGATGGCTACACCTTC,CASSPRWGLDGYTF
TRBJ2-3,NA,TRBV20-1,NA,TGCAGTGCTGGGAACACAGATACGCAGTATTTT,CSAGNTDTQYF
TRBJ2-2,TRBD1,TRBV18,NA,TGTGCCAGCTCACCGATGACAGGGGCCGGGGAGCTGTTTTTT,CASSPMTGAGELFF
TRBJ2-7,NA,TRBV7-9,NA,TGTGCCAGCAGAAGACTGGGGGGCGACGCCTACGAGCAGTACTTC,CASRRLGGDAYEQYF
TRBJ2-7,NA,TRBV24-1,NA,TGTGCCACCAGTCGGGGCGGCGAGAGCTCCTACGAGCAGTACTTC,CATSRGGESSYEQYF
TRBJ2-2,NA,TRBV19,NA,TGTGCCAGTAGTGGTTGGGGACACAACACCGGGGAGCTGTTTTTT,CASSGWGHNTGELFF
TRBJ1-2,TRBD1,TRBV20-1,NA,TGCAGTGCTAGTACCGACAGGGTCGACGATGGCTACACCTTC,CSASTDRVDDGYTF
TRBJ2-2,NA,TRBV10-1,NA,TGCGCCAGCAGTCCCCAAGCGAACACCGGGGAGCTGTTTTTT,CASSPQANTGELFF
TRBJ1-5,NA,TRBV7-2,NA,TGTGCCAGCAGCTTAGCGCCGGGGGGCCAGCCCCAGCATTTT,CASSLAPGGQPQHF
TRBJ1-5,TRBD1,TRBV9,NA,TGTGCCAGCAGCGTAGGGGGACAGGGGAGCAATCAGCCCCAGCATTTT,CASSVGGQGSNQPQHF